The entry below gives a single TCR beta chain sequence along with its context. Antigen specificity is unknown. The CDR3 totals 18 residues. The germline V and J ends were trimmed by 6 bases and 5 bases, with 26 bases remaining between them. The germline V gene has CDR1 MDHEN and CDR2 SYDVKM. The data belong to a study of T cells in Graves' hyperthyroidism and ophthalmopathy. Study observations and caveats: Clonotypes that were expanded in thyroid above 0.001 mostly appeared in blood too.

Regions amplified from RNA transcripts were the TCR beta CDR3 regions. TCR CDR3 underwent first-round RT-PCR with the HTBI primer set. TCRdb ran MiXCR on the multiplex PCR reads and lists one entry per CDR3 protein. This table has hundreds of thousands of distinct CDR3 sequences, about 15% appearing once. Each ophthalmopathy patient scored at least 3 on the Clinical Activity Score and at least 4 on NOSPECS grade, with duration under 3 months. The sample consisted of blood. V gene TRBV28 combines with J gene TRBJ2-1; the D call may be TRBD1 or TRBD2 (5 bases each). This sequence was found in a woman in her forties or fifties with Graves' ophthalmopathy. CDR3 region: CASSYSRDPLERNNEQFF. The CDR3 DNA sequence: TGTGCCAGCAGCTATTCCCGGGACCCCTTAGAACGAAACAATGAGCAGTTCTTC.